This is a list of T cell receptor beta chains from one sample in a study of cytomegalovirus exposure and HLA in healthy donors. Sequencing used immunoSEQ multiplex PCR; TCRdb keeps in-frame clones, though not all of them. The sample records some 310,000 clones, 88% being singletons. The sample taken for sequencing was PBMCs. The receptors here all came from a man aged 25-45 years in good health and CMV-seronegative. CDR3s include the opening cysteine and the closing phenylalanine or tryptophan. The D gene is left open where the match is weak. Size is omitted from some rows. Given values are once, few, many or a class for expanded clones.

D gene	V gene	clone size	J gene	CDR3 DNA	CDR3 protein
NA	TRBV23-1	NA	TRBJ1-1	TGCGCCAGCAGTCAATCCAGGAACACTGAAGCTTTCTTT	CASSQSRNTEAFF
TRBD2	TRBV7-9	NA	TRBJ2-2	TGTGCCAGCAGCTTAGTAGCCGGGGGGGCCAACACCGGGGAGCTGTTTTTT	CASSLVAGGANTGELFF
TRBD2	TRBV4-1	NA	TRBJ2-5	TGCGCCAGCAGCCACCCGGGACTAGCGGGGGGGCCAGGGCAAGAGACCCAGTACTTC	CASSHPGLAGGPGQETQYF
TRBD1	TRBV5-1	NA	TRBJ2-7	TGCGCCAGCAGCCCCGACAGGGTTCCCTCCTACGAGCAGTACTTC	CASSPDRVPSYEQYF
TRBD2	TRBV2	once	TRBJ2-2	TGTGCCAGCAGTGAAGCGAGCGGGGGGCTGTACACCGGGGAGCTGTTTTTT	CASSEASGGLYTGELFF
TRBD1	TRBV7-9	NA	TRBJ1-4	TGTGCCAGCAGACCCCTCACCGGGACAGGGAATGAAAAACTGTTTTTT	CASRPLTGTGNEKLFF
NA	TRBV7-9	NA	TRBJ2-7	TGTGCCAGCAGCGCTGCAGGGAACGAGCAGTACTTC	CASSAAGNEQYF
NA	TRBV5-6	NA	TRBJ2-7	TGTGCCAGCAGCCCCTTCGAACTCAACGAGCAGTACTTC	CASSPFELNEQYF
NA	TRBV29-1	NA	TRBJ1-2	TGCAGCGTTCTCGGGAGGGACTCTAACTATGGCTACACCTTC	CSVLGRDSNYGYTF
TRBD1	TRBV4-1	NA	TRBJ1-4	TGCGCCAGCAGCCAGAGCTCAGGGACAGGGAATGAAAAACTGTTTTTT	CASSQSSGTGNEKLFF
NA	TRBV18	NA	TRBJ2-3	TGTGCCAGCTCACCCTTAGAAGGGGGCACAGATACGCAGTATTTT	CASSPLEGGTDTQYF
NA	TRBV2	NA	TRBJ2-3	TGTGCCAGCAGAAACCGGGACATATCGACAGATACGCAGTATTTT	CASRNRDISTDTQYF
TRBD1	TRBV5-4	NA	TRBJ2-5	TGTGCCAGCAGCCCGGACAGGGGAGAGACCCAGTACTTC	CASSPDRGETQYF
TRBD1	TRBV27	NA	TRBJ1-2	TGTGCCAGCAGTATGGACAGGGTGGGTGTAGGCTACACCTTC	CASSMDRVGVGYTF
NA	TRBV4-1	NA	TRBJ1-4	TGCGCCAGCAGCCAAGTCCGCACCGGTGCAACTAATGAAAAACTGTTTTTT	CASSQVRTGATNEKLFF
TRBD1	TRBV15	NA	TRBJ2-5	TGTGCCACCACCCCTGGACCGGTCCAGGGGGAAGAGACCCAGTACTTC	CATTPGPVQGEETQYF
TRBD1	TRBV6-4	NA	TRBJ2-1	TGTGCCAGCAGTGAAGGGACAGCCACCTACAATGAGCAGTTCTTC	CASSEGTATYNEQFF
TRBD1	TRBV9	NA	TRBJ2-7	TGTGCCAGCAGCCCGGGACAGCGCTACTACGAGCAGTACTTC	CASSPGQRYYEQYF